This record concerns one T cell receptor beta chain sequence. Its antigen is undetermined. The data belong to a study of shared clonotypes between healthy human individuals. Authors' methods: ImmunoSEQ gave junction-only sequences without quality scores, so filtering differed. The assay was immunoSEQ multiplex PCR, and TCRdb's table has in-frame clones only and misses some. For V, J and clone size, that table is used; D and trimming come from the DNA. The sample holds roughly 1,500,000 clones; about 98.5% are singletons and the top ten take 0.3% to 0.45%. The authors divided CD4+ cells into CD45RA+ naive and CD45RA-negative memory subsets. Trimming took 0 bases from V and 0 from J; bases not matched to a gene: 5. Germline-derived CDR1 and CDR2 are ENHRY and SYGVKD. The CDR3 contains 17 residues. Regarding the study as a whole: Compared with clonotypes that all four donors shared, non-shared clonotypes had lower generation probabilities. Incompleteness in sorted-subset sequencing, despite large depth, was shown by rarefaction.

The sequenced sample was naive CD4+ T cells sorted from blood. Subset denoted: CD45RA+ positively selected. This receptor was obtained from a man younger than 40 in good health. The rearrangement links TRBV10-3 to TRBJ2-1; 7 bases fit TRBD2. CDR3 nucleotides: TGTGCCATCAGTGAGTCCCCAGCGGGGAGCTCCTACAATGAGCAGTTCTTC. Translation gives CAISESPAGSSYNEQFF.